This T cell receptor beta chain is from a study of early T cells in non-severe SARS-CoV-2 infection. In TCRdb, the 5' RACE reads were re-called with MiXCR into one record per CDR3 protein. The data contain 110,000 or so distinct CDR3 sequences, about an eighth of them singletons. Germline loops: CDR1 SEHNR, CDR2 FQNEAQ (reference sequence). V trimming: 5 bases; J trimming: 4 bases; junction bases outside the gene matches: 11. The CDR3 length is 16 residues. The chain employs TRBV7-9 and TRBJ1-1; 9 bases line up with TRBD1. The clonotype comes from an adult who was a healthcare worker with PCR-confirmed SARS-CoV-2 infection or an uninfected control (not recorded which). The sample comprised whole blood. The CDR3 is CASSHAPGTGPTEAFF. CDR3 coding DNA: TGTGCCAGCAGCCACGCACCCGGGACAGGGCCCACTGAAGCTTTCTTT.